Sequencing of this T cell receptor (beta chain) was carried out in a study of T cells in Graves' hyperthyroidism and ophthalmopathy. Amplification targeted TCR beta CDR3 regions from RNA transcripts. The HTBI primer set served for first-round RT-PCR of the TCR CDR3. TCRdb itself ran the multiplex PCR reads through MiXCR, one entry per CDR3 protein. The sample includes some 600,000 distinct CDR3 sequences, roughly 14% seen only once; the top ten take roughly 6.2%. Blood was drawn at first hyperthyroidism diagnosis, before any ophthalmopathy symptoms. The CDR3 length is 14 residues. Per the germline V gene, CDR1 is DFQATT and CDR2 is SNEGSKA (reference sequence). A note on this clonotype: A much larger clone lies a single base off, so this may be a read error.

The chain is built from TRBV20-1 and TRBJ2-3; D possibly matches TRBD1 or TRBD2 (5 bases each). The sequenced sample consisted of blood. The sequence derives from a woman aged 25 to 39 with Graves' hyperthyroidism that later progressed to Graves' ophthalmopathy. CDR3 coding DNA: TGTGGGGGAATTACGCCACCTAGCACAGATACGCAGTATTTT. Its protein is CGGITPPSTDTQYF.